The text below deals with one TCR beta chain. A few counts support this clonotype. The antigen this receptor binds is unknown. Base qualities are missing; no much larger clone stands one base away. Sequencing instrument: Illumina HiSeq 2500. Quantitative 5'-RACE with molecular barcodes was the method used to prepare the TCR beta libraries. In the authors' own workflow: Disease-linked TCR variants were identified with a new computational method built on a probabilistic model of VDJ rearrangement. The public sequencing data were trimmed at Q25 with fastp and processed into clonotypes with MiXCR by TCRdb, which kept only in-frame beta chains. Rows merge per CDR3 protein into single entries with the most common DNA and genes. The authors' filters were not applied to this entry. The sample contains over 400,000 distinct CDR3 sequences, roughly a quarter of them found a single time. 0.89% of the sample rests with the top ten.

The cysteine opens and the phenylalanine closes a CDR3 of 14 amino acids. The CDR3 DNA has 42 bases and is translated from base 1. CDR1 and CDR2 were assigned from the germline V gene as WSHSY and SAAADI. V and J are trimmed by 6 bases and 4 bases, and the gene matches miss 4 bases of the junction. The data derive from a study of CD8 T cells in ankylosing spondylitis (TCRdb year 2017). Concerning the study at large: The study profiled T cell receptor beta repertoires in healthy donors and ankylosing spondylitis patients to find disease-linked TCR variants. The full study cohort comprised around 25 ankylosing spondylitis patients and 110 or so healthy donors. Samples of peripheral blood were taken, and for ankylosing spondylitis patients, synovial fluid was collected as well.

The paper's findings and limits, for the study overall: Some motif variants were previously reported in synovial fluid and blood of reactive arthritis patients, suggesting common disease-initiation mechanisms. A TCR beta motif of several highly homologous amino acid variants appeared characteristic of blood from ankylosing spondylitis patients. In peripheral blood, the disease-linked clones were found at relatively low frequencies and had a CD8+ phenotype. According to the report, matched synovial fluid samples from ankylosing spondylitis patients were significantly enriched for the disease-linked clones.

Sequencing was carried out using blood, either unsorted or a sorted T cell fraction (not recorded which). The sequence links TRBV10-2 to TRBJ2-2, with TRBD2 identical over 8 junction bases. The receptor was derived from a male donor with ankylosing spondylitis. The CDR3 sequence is CASSTSGGTGELFF. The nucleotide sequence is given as TGCGCCAGCAGCACTAGCGGAGGCACCGGGGAGCTGTTTTTT.